This note documents a single T cell receptor beta chain sequence. This CDR3 contains 16 residues. Germline assignment: CDR1 SGHNT and CDR2 YENEEA. V shed 5 bases and J 2 bases; nucleotides not matched to a gene: 3. This sample was included in a study of blood T cell repertoires in COVID-19. Profiling relied on immunoSEQ multiplex PCR, and the TCRdb table lists in-frame clones only, not all of them. The repertoire holds around 200,000 clones, about 90% seen once, with over 3% in the top ten. Sequences were obtained from PBMCs or T cells enriched from blood (not recorded which). The chain combines TRBV11-3 with TRBJ2-1; 13 nucleotides line up with TRBD2. This receptor was identified in a woman aged 50 to 65 in a cohort exposed to, infected with or recovered from COVID-19 (not recorded which). CDR3 DNA sequence: TGTGCCAGCAGCCCGGGACTAGCGGGGACCTACAATGAGCAGTTCTTC. Residues: CASSPGLAGTYNEQFF.